These 22 T cell receptor beta chains were all obtained from the same sample, sequenced in a study of control samples from healthy donors and cancer patients. This table comes from immunoSEQ multiplex PCR, and its TCRdb copy is limited to in-frame clones, with some not included. Among about 150,000 clones listed, approximately 93% were seen once. The sample comprised blood. The receptors come from a man between 50 and 59 years old in good health.

The chain joins TRBV11-3 to TRBJ2-3, with unresolved D. CDR1 is SGHNT and CDR2 is YENEEA in the germline V gene. This CDR3 contains 16 residues. Between the trimmed V and J ends, which lost 1 base and 2 bases, there was a span of 13 bases. The CDR3 sequence is CASSLGGLTHTDTQYF. The CDR3 bases are TGTGCCAGCAGCTTAGGCGGCTTGACCCACACAGATACGCAGTATTTT.

The J gene is TRBJ1-2, the V gene TRBV28; tentative D call: TRBD1 (5 bases). This CDR3 is 13 amino acids long. Deletions cut 3 bases from V and 4 bases from J, with 9 bases between. Per germline, CDR1 MDHEN and CDR2 SYDVKM. DNA for the CDR3: TGTGCCAGCAGTTTGGCAGGGAGCTATGGCTACACCTTC. This gives the protein CASSLAGSYGYTF.

The chain joins TRBV7-2 to TRBJ2-6; 11 nucleotides line up with TRBD2. Losses at the gene ends were 3 bases for V and 0 bases for J; bases not matched to a gene: 1. From germline, CDR1 is SGHTA and CDR2 FQGNSA. CDR3 length equals 17 residues. The CDR3 loop reads CASSFLAGGSGANVLTF. CDR3 DNA: TGTGCCAGCAGCTTTCTAGCGGGAGGCTCTGGGGCCAACGTCCTGACTTTC.

The chain recombines TRBV28 with TRBJ2-7, with D perhaps TRBD1 (5 bases). The length of the CDR3 is 12 residues. V lost 5 bases and J 12 bases, leaving 17 bases between the germline ends. Germline V gene sequence: CDR1 MDHEN, CDR2 SYDVKM. The chain's CDR3 is CASSPQTDTRYF. CDR3 bases: TGTGCCAGCAGTCCCCAGACGGACACCCGGTACTTC.

This chain links TRBV28 with TRBJ1-2; TRBD1 matches 7 bases. There are 12 residues in the CDR3. CDR1 is MDHEN, CDR2 SYDVKM, per germline. J gave up 8 bases and V 3 bases, and 3 bases lay outside the gene matches. CDR3 nucleotide sequence: TGTGCCAGCAGTTTGACAGGGAGGGGCTACACCTTC. It yields the protein CASSLTGRGYTF.

V gene TRBV5-1 combines with J gene TRBJ2-1; 7 bases are shared with TRBD2. The CDR3 is 17 amino acids. The germline V gene encodes CDR1 SGHRS and CDR2 YFSETQ. The V gene end was trimmed by 2 bases and the J gene end by 1 base; junction bases not matched to a gene: 9. CDR3 coding DNA: TGCGCCAGCAGCTTTAGGCCTAGCGGTTTTTCCTACAATGAGCAGTTCTTC. Translated: CASSFRPSGFSYNEQFF.

The V gene is TRBV4-2, the J gene TRBJ1-4; TRBD1 might be the D (5 bases). Trimming cost V 3 bases and J 3 bases, with 17 bases left between them. Germline V lookup: CDR1 LGHNA, CDR2 YNFKEQ. This CDR3 region has 17 residues. In DNA, the CDR3 is TGTGCCAGCAGCCACCTCTGGGGGGAGAGGTCTAATGAAAAACTGTTTTTT. Translation: CASSHLWGERSNEKLFF.

CDR3 nucleotide sequence: TGTGCCAGTAGAAGACTAGCGGGAGGCACCGGGGAGCTGTTTTTT. Residues: CASRRLAGGTGELFF. The V call is TRBV19, the J call TRBJ2-2; 13 positions match TRBD2. CDR1 is LNHDA, CDR2 SQIVND, per germline (reference sequence). The CDR3 spans 15 residues. V shed 6 bases and J 4 bases; nucleotides not matched to a gene: 2.

This clone was observed a handful of times. This chain joins TRBV6-6 and TRBJ1-2, with 7 bases matching TRBD1. CDR1 is MNHNY and CDR2 is SVGAGI in the germline V gene (reference sequence). V dropped 2 bases and J dropped 2; count of bases not matched to a gene: 2. The CDR3 runs to 14 residues. Here the CDR3 DNA reads TGTGCCAGCAGTTACGGGACAGTCAACTATGGCTACACCTTC. It is translated as CASSYGTVNYGYTF.

The V and J genes are TRBV14 and TRBJ2-6, with 16 bases identical to TRBD2. Per germline, CDR1 SGHDN and CDR2 FVKESK. The CDR3 has 19 amino acids. The V gene end was trimmed by 3 bases and the J gene end by 0 bases; junction bases not matched to a gene: 2. CDR3 in DNA: TGTGCCAGCAGCCAGGGACTAGCGGGAGGGATCTCTGGGGCCAACGTCCTGACTTTC. Protein sequence: CASSQGLAGGISGANVLTF.

This chain connects TRBV9 to TRBJ1-2, with D perhaps matching TRBD1 (5 bases). CDR3 length: 13 amino acids. The V gene's germline CDR1 is SGDLS and CDR2 YYNGEE. V was cut by 0 bases and J by 3 bases, with 6 bases left in between. The CDR3 DNA reads as TGTGCCAGCAGCGTAGAGGGGTACTATGGCTACACCTTC. Protein product: CASSVEGYYGYTF.

V gene TRBV11-2 combines with J gene TRBJ2-7; TRBD2 is a possible D gene (7 bases). The CDR3 is 17 amino acids. Germline-derived CDR1 and CDR2 are SGHAT and FQNNGV. Between the trimmed V and J ends, which lost 3 bases and 5 bases, there was a span of 23 bases. The CDR3 protein is CASSFRLGGVDTHEQYF. The CDR3 DNA follows: TGTGCCAGCAGCTTCAGGTTAGGGGGGGTCGACACCCACGAGCAGTACTTC.

This chain connects TRBV4-1 to TRBJ1-4; TRBD1 matches at 7 bases. The CDR3 consists of 16 residues. Trimming at V came to 1 base and at J to 7 bases, leaving 9 bases not matched to a gene. Germline values: CDR1 MGHRA, CDR2 YSYEKL. CDR3: CASSQAQAGGGEKLFF. CDR3 in DNA: TGCGCCAGCAGCCAAGCCCAGGCAGGGGGTGGTGAAAAACTGTTTTTT.

This clone appeared a single time. The V and J genes are TRBV24-1 and TRBJ1-2; D may be TRBD1 (5 bases). Germline CDR1 KGHDR, CDR2 SFDVKD. This CDR3 comprises 15 residues. The V end lost 9 bases, the J end lost 2 bases, and 18 bases lay between the germline ends. Here the CDR3 DNA reads TGTGCCACCGGGGGGGATCCCGATTCCAACTATGGCTACACCTTC. The encoded protein is CATGGDPDSNYGYTF.

This chain connects TRBV5-4 to TRBJ2-2, with D unclear. The CDR3 extends over 16 amino acids. V lost 0 bases and J 0 bases, leaving 9 bases between the germline ends. The germline V gene has CDR1 SGHNT and CDR2 YYREEE (reference sequence). DNA of the CDR3: TGTGCCAGCAGCTTGGACACAACCACGAACACCGGGGAGCTGTTTTTT. Amino acid sequence: CASSLDTTTNTGELFF.

The CDR3 DNA sequence: TGTGCCTGGACCCACGAACTAGCGGGAGCGGATACGCAGTATTTT. This translates into CAWTHELAGADTQYF. The rearrangement uses TRBV30 and TRBJ2-3; the match to TRBD2 covers 11 bases. Trimming at V came to 4 bases and at J to 6 bases, leaving 9 bases not matched to a gene. CDR1 and CDR2 (germline): GTSNPN, SVGIG (reference sequence). The CDR3 totals 15 residues.

The chain uses TRBV19 and TRBJ2-2; D possibly corresponds to TRBD1 (5 bases). This CDR3 spans 15 amino acids. The V gene's germline CDR1 is LNHDA and CDR2 SQIVND (reference sequence). V lost 1 base and J lost 6, with 12 bases in between. CDR3 sequence: CASSIVGLGAGELFF. DNA of the CDR3: TGTGCCAGTAGTATAGTGGGGTTAGGGGCCGGGGAGCTGTTTTTT.

Concerning this clone itself: This sample also contains other DNA sequences that code for the same CDR3. This chain joins TRBV3-1 (or the pseudogene TRBV3-2) and TRBJ2-3; D unclear. Looked up from germline, CDR1 is LGHDT and CDR2 is YNNKEL (reference sequence). The CDR3 totals 12 residues. The V end was cut by 3 bases, the J end by 3 bases, with 4 bases between. CDR3: CASSHRTDTQYF. In DNA, the CDR3 is TGTGCCAGCAGCCACCGGACAGATACGCAGTATTTT.

This rearrangement joins TRBV5-1 to TRBJ2-2; no reliable D call. Germline V gene sequence: CDR1 SGHRS, CDR2 YFSETQ. Deletions cut 4 bases from V and 0 bases from J, with 7 bases between. The CDR3 consists of 14 residues. CDR3 sequence: CASSIRSNTGELFF. DNA of the CDR3: TGCGCCAGCAGCATAAGGTCGAACACCGGGGAGCTGTTTTTT. Full variable domain (outside the CDR3, taken from reference TRBV5-1 and TRBJ2-2): KAGVTQTPRYLIKTRGQQVTLSCSPISGHRSVSWYQQTPGQGLQFLFEYFSETQRNKGNFPGRFSGRQFSNSRSEMNVSTLELGDSALYLCASSIRSNTGELFFGEGSRLTVL.

The chain joins TRBV19 to TRBJ1-3, with 8 nucleotides matching TRBD1. The V and J ends lost 7 bases and 3 bases, in that order; junction bases with no gene match: 11. In germline, CDR1 is LNHDA, CDR2 SQIVND (reference sequence). The CDR3 sequence is 16 residues long. The CDR3 here is CASTSEQGARGNTIYF. CDR3 DNA: TGTGCCAGTACCTCTGAGCAGGGGGCGCGTGGAAACACCATATATTTT.

The chain recombines TRBV5-1 with TRBJ2-3, with 7 bases that match TRBD1. V was clipped by 4 bases and J by 6 bases; unmatched bases: 8. The CDR3 length is 14 residues. Germline V gene data show CDR1 as SGHRS and CDR2 as YFSETQ. The CDR3 loop is CASSPGQVTDTQYF. CDR3 coding DNA: TGCGCCAGCAGCCCCGGACAGGTGACGGATACGCAGTATTTT. The full variable domain, its missing parts supplied by reference TRBV5-1 and TRBJ2-3, is KAGVTQTPRYLIKTRGQQVTLSCSPISGHRSVSWYQQTPGQGLQFLFEYFSETQRNKGNFPGRFSGRQFSNSRSEMNVSTLELGDSALYLCASSPGQVTDTQYFGPGTRLTVL.

The DNA for the CDR3 is TGTGCCAGCAGCCGCCCGGGGTGGAACACTGAAGCTTTCTTT. It translates to CASSRPGWNTEAFF. The chain combines TRBV14 with TRBJ1-1; no firm D call. V lost 4 bases to trimming and J lost 1 base, with 10 bases between them. The CDR3 runs 14 residues. From germline, CDR1 is SGHDN and CDR2 FVKESK.